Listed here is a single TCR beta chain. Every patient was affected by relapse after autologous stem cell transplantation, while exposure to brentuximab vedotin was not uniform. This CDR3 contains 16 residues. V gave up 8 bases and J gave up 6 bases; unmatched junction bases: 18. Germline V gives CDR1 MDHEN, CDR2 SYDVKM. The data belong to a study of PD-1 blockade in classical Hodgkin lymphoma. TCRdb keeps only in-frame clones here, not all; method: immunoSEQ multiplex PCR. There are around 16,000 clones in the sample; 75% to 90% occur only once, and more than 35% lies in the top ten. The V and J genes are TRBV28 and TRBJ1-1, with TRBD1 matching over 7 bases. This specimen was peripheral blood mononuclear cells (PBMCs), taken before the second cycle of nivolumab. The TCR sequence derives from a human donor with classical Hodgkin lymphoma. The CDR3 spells CASGLPDRVGFAEAFF. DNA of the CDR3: TGTGCCAGCGGACTCCCCGACAGGGTTGGGTTCGCTGAAGCTTTCTTT.